This T cell receptor (beta chain) was profiled in a study of T cell responses to AZD1222 COVID-19 vaccine. Only in-frame clones appear in the TCRdb table, and some are missing; sequencing was by immunoSEQ multiplex PCR. There are under 80,000 clones in the sample; 70% to 80% occur only once, and around 25% lies in the top ten. This CDR3 comprises 15 residues. CDR1 is LGHNA and CDR2 is YNFKEQ in the germline V gene. V was cut by 0 bases and J by 7 bases, with 12 bases left in between. Sequencing was performed on peripheral blood, taken on day 0 of MenACWY control vaccination. The chain joins TRBV4-2 to TRBJ1-4; possible D gene TRBD1, 5 bases. This clonotype originated in an adult in good health. The CDR3 nucleotides read TGTGCCAGCAGCCAAGAGGCCAGGACAACTGAAAAACTGTTTTTT. The encoded protein is CASSQEARTTEKLFF.